A selection of T cell receptor beta chains follows, all from one sample in a study of blood T cells in healthy people across ages. TCRdb redid the calling of the 5' RACE reads with MiXCR, one entry per CDR3 protein. Of roughly 500,000 distinct CDR3 sequences in the sample, nearly 25% were seen once. These data were likewise used in another study, on T cells of mothers and their children.

Specimen: blood. The receptors were gathered from a boy aged 5-17 years in good health. The CDR3 runs from the conserved cysteine through the conserved F or W. Fields, in order: D gene, J gene, V gene, clone size, CDR3 DNA, CDR3 protein. The D gene is left open where the match is weak. Size is stated for part of the rows, as once, few or many counts, or as a class when the clone is expanded.

>TRBD1|TRBJ1-2|TRBV27|many
TGTGCCAGCAGTGATCGACAGGGGGGTATCTATGGCTACACCTTC
CASSDRQGGIYGYTF
>.|TRBJ2-7|TRBV6-2/TRBV6-3|.
TGTGCCAGCATCTACTGGGCGCATTACGAGCAGTACTTC
CASIYWAHYEQYF
>.|TRBJ1-4|TRBV18|.
TGTGCCAGCTCACTCACGACTGCTCCCCTAGAAAAACTGTTTTTT
CASSLTTAPLEKLFF
>.|TRBJ2-7|TRBV7-9|few
TGTGCCAGCAGCTCCCCCGGTGGCGAGCAGTACTTC
CASSSPGGEQYF
>.|TRBJ2-1|TRBV6-6|few
TGTGCCAGCAGCCCCTCAGTAGTAAATGAGCAGTTCTTC
CASSPSVVNEQFF
>TRBD2|TRBJ2-1|TRBV9|.
TGTGCCAGCAGCGAGCGGGGGGGCTTCGATGAGCAGTTCTTC
CASSERGGFDEQFF
>TRBD2|TRBJ2-1|TRBV6-4|.
TGTGCCAGCAGTGTAGGACTAGCTGCCTTTAATGAGCAGTTCTTC
CASSVGLAAFNEQFF
>TRBD1|TRBJ2-7|TRBV5-1|few
TGCGCCAGCAGCTTGGGGACAGGTCCTAACTACGAGCAGTACTTC
CASSLGTGPNYEQYF
>TRBD2|TRBJ2-1|TRBV12-3/TRBV12-4|few
TGTGCCAGCAAGATAGCGGGGCCCTACAATGAGCAGTTCTTC
CASKIAGPYNEQFF
>.|TRBJ2-3|TRBV9|.
TGTGCCAGCAGCGCTCCATTGGGTAGGACAGATACGCAGTATTTT
CASSAPLGRTDTQYF
>.|TRBJ1-3|TRBV2|.
TGTGCCAGCAGTGAAGGTTCCGGGACTCACTCTGGAAACACCATATATTTT
CASSEGSGTHSGNTIYF
>.|TRBJ1-1|TRBV7-9|few
TGTGCCAGCAGCTGGGGGAAGGACACTGAAGCTTTCTTT
CASSWGKDTEAFF
>.|TRBJ1-4|TRBV4-2|few
TGTGCCAGCAGCCAAGCCGCGAGTCGAGATCCCGGGGGAAATGAAAAACTGTTTTTT
CASSQAASRDPGGNEKLFF
>.|TRBJ2-5|TRBV9|.
TGTGCCAGCAGCGTAGAGGGACGGCAGCAAGAGACCCAGTACTTC
CASSVEGRQQETQYF
>TRBD2|TRBJ2-3|TRBV12-3/TRBV12-4|.
TGTGCCAGCAGTTGGGGCGGGAAGCGGGGGCACACAGATACGCAGTATTTT
CASSWGGKRGHTDTQYF
>.|TRBJ1-3|TRBV28|few
TGTGCCAGCAGTTTACAGGGGCCAGGGATCATATATTTT
CASSLQGPGIIYF
>.|TRBJ2-5|TRBV10-3|.
TGTGCCATCAGTGAGGGTACAGGGCGCCAAGAGACCCAGTACTTC
CAISEGTGRQETQYF
>.|TRBJ2-5|TRBV5-1|few
TGCGCCACCTCCCTAAGGGCGGCTCCATTAGAGACCCAGTACTTC
CATSLRAAPLETQYF
>TRBD2|TRBJ2-5|TRBV7-9|.
TGTGCCAGCAGCTCCTCAATAGCGGGGAGGGGAGAGACCCAGTACTTC
CASSSSIAGRGETQYF
>TRBD2|TRBJ2-7|TRBV5-1|.
TGCGCCAGCAGCTTGGAGACTAGCGGGAGGCCCCACTTC
CASSLETSGRPHF
>.|TRBJ2-5|TRBV28|.
TGTGCCAGCAGTCCCCGACCGAACCCCCTGGGCGGAGAGACCCAGTACTTC
CASSPRPNPLGGETQYF
>.|TRBJ2-5|TRBV4-2|.
TGTGCCAGCAGCCAAGAAGGGAGACGGAGGCTGGAAACCCAGTACTTC
CASSQEGRRRLETQYF
>TRBD1|TRBJ1-5|TRBV5-6|few
TGTGCCAGCAGCTTGGCCTCTGGGACAGGGGGGTCTAGCAATCAGCCCCAGCATTTT
CASSLASGTGGSSNQPQHF
>TRBD2|TRBJ2-1|TRBV2|.
TGTGCCAGCAGGCCGAGGACTAGCGGGAACTTCAATGAGCAGTTCTTC
CASRPRTSGNFNEQFF
>.|TRBJ2-5|TRBV14|many
TGTGCCAGCAGCCGCCGAAAGATCCCCCAGGGACAAGCGCAAGAGACCCAGTACTTC
CASSRRKIPQGQAQETQYF
>TRBD2|TRBJ2-1|TRBV5-1|many
TGCGCCAGCAGCTCTCTAGCGGGAGGCTACAATGAGCAGTTCTTC
CASSSLAGGYNEQFF
>TRBD1|TRBJ2-2|TRBV4-1|many
TGCGCCAGCAGCCTTGGGACAGGCCTGAACACCGGGGAGCTGTTTTTT
CASSLGTGLNTGELFF
>.|TRBJ1-5|TRBV7-2|many
TGTGCCAGCAGCTTTTCCGGGAATCAGCCCCAGCATTTT
CASSFSGNQPQHF
>TRBD1|TRBJ1-4|TRBV20-1|.
TGCAGTGCAGCTCCCGGGACAGGACGGAATGAAAAACTGTTTTTT
CSAAPGTGRNEKLFF
>.|TRBJ2-5|TRBV7-9|.
TGTGTCAGGACCCAAGCAGCTGGCGTCGTGGTGGCCCCCGAGACCCAGTACTTC
CVRTQAAGVVVAPETQYF
>TRBD1|TRBJ1-2|TRBV7-9|.
TGTGCCAGCAGCTTAGTCGGGACAGGGGATGGCTACACCTTC
CASSLVGTGDGYTF
>TRBD1|TRBJ1-1|TRBV29-1|.
TGCAGCGTCGACCAGGGGGCTTCGAACACTGAAGCTTTCTTT
CSVDQGASNTEAFF
>TRBD1|TRBJ1-4|TRBV14|.
TGTGCCAGCAGCCTCGGACAGGGAACTAATGAAAAACTGTTTTTT
CASSLGQGTNEKLFF
>TRBD2|TRBJ2-1|TRBV20-1|.
TGCAGTGCTAGCTCGGGACTAGCGGGAGATGAGCAGTTCTTC
CSASSGLAGDEQFF
>.|TRBJ2-7|TRBV29-1|many
TGCAGCGTTGAAGGACAGGACTCCTACGAGCAGTACTTC
CSVEGQDSYEQYF
>.|TRBJ2-7|TRBV7-2|.
TGTGCCAGCAGCTTAGCGGCGGGTTTACCCTACGAGCAGTACTTC
CASSLAAGLPYEQYF
>.|TRBJ2-3|TRBV7-2|many
TGTGCCAGCAGCTTTCCCGCGGCTACGCAGTATTTT
CASSFPAATQYF
>.|TRBJ1-2|TRBV4-3|few
TGCGCCAGCAGCCAGTCCCAGGCCGGGTATGGCTACACCTTC
CASSQSQAGYGYTF
>.|TRBJ2-5|TRBV28|.
TGTGCCAGCAGTTTATCAGGCATAGCGAACCAAGAGACCCAGTACTTC
CASSLSGIANQETQYF
>.|TRBJ1-6|TRBV3-1|.
TGTGCCAGCAGCCAACAGGGGACCTATAATTCACCCCTCCACTTT
CASSQQGTYNSPLHF
>TRBD1|TRBJ2-2|TRBV6-2/TRBV6-3|.
TGTGCCAGCAGTCCTGGGACAGATCTCACCGGGGAGCTGTTTTTT
CASSPGTDLTGELFF
>.|TRBJ1-1|TRBV9|few
TGTGCCAGCAGCGTAGCTACTTGGGGACACGGTGAAGCTTTCTTT
CASSVATWGHGEAFF
>TRBD2|TRBJ2-2|TRBV27|.
TGTGCCAGCAGTTTTTTGGGCGGGGGGAACACCGGGGAGCTGTTTTTT
CASSFLGGGNTGELFF
>TRBD1|TRBJ1-5|TRBV4-1|many
TGCGCCAGCAGTCAGACAGGACAGGGGGTTGGTCAGCCCCAGCATTTT
CASSQTGQGVGQPQHF
>TRBD1|TRBJ2-1|TRBV28|.
TGTGCCAGCCGGACCGGGACAGGGAGGGGCGAGCAGTTCTTC
CASRTGTGRGEQFF
>TRBD1|TRBJ2-5|TRBV18|.
TGTGCCAGCTCACCACCCATAAGGGGGCTAGACTTCGAGACCCAGTACTTC
CASSPPIRGLDFETQYF
>.|TRBJ2-5|TRBV9|few
TGTGCCAGCAGCGTAGGCCACCTATCGTACCAAGAGACCCAGTACTTC
CASSVGHLSYQETQYF
>.|TRBJ1-2|TRBV12-3/TRBV12-4|.
TGTGCCAGCAGTCCCCGGCGTAACGCTTCCACCTTC
CASSPRRNASTF
>.|TRBJ2-2|TRBV28|few
TGTGCCAGCAGTCCCTCATGGCAGGCGAACACCGGGGAGCTGTTTTTT
CASSPSWQANTGELFF
>TRBD1|TRBJ1-2|TRBV6-6|.
TGTGCCAGCAGTTACGGGACAGGAAGGGAGTATGGCTACACCTTC
CASSYGTGREYGYTF
>TRBD1|TRBJ2-2|TRBV7-9|few
TGTGCCAGCAGCCCGTACAGGGGGCAAGGTTCCCACACCGGGGAGCTGTTTTTT
CASSPYRGQGSHTGELFF
>.|TRBJ1-1|TRBV7-3|few
TGTGCCAGCAGCGATCAGGGTCGGACTGAAGCTTTCTTT
CASSDQGRTEAFF
>.|TRBJ1-6|TRBV7-2|.
TGTGCCAGCAGCTTAGATGCGGGGAGCCCCAATTCACCCCTCCACTTT
CASSLDAGSPNSPLHF
>.|TRBJ2-1|TRBV14|few
TGTGCCAGCAGCCAAGAGTGGTTTAGCTCCTACAATGAGCAGTTCTTC
CASSQEWFSSYNEQFF